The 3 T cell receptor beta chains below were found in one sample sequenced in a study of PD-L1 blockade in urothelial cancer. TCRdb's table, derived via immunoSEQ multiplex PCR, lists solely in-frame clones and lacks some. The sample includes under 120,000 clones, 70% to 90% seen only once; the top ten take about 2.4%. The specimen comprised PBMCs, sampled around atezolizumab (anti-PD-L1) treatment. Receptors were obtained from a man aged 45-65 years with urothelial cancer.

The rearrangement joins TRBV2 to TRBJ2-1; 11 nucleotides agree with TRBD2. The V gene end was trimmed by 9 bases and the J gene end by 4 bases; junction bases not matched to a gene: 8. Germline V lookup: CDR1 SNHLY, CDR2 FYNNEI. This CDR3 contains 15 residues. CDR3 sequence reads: CASYPGLAVYNEQFF. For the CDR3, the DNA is TGTGCCAGTTATCCGGGACTAGCGGTTTACAATGAGCAGTTCTTC.

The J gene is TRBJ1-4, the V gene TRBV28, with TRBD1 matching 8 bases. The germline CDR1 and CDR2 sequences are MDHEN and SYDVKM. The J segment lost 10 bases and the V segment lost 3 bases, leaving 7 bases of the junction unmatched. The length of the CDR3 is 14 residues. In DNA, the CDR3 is TGTGCCAGCAGTTTGGTACAGGGGGTAGGAAAACTGTTTTTT. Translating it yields CASSLVQGVGKLFF.

In DNA, the CDR3 is TGTGCCAGCAGTTCGGGCCCAGGGGTAGAGACCCAGTACTTC. Translation: CASSSGPGVETQYF. V is TRBV5-6 and J is TRBJ2-5; a weak D match, TRBD1 (6 bases). CDR1 and CDR2 from the germline V gene are SGHDT and YYEEEE. The CDR3 has 14 amino acids. Trimming left V 5 bases short and J 4 bases short, with 15 bases between.